A selection of T cell receptor beta chains follows, all from one sample in a study of cytomegalovirus exposure and HLA in healthy donors. Produced via immunoSEQ multiplex PCR; TCRdb's table is partial and in-frame only. The sample features about 99,000 clones, with around 3.2% in its top ten. The sequenced sample consisted of PBMCs. Every receptor here comes from a man aged 35-49 years in good health and CMV-seronegative. Both conserved end residues are part of each CDR3. The order of the fields is D gene, J gene, V gene, CDR3 DNA, CDR3 protein. The D gene is left open where the match is weak.

D: .; J: TRBJ2-5; V: TRBV18; DNA: TGTGCCAGCTCACCACAGGGGATTCAAGAGACCCAGTACTTC; CDR3: CASSPQGIQETQYF
D: TRBD1; J: TRBJ2-5; V: TRBV2; DNA: TGTGCCAGCAGTGGACAGGGACAAGAGACCCAGTACTTC; CDR3: CASSGQGQETQYF
D: TRBD1; J: TRBJ2-1; V: TRBV11-3; DNA: TGTGCCAGCAGCTCTACAGGGGTGGACAATGAGCAGTTCTTC; CDR3: CASSSTGVDNEQFF
D: TRBD1; J: TRBJ1-4; V: TRBV2; DNA: TGTGCCAGCAGATACAGGGGGCGAGGGACTAATGAAAAACTGTTTTTT; CDR3: CASRYRGRGTNEKLFF
D: TRBD2; J: TRBJ2-5; V: TRBV15; DNA: TGTGCCACCAGCAGGCCCCTTAGCGGGAAGACCCCACAAGAGACCCAGTACTTC; CDR3: CATSRPLSGKTPQETQYF
D: TRBD1; J: TRBJ1-5; V: TRBV7-8; DNA: TGTGCCAGCAGCTTATCCTGGAGACAGGGTAGCAATCAGCCCCAGCATTTT; CDR3: CASSLSWRQGSNQPQHF
D: TRBD2; J: TRBJ2-1; V: TRBV7-2; DNA: TGTGCCAGCAGCCTCACCCCTAGCGGGAGGCGGAATGAGCAGTTCTTC; CDR3: CASSLTPSGRRNEQFF
D: .; J: TRBJ2-7; V: TRBV6-5; DNA: TGTGCCAGCAGTTACCGAAACTCCTACGAGCAGTACTTC; CDR3: CASSYRNSYEQYF
D: TRBD1; J: TRBJ2-3; V: TRBV6-1; DNA: TGTGCCAGCAGTGCCACCCTCGGGACAGGGGGCACAGATACGCAGTATTTT; CDR3: CASSATLGTGGTDTQYF
D: TRBD1; J: TRBJ1-2; V: TRBV28; DNA: TGTGCCAGCAGGGTCGGGACAGGGGTAAGGTATGGCTACACCTTC; CDR3: CASRVGTGVRYGYTF
D: TRBD1; J: TRBJ2-7; V: TRBV7-2; DNA: TGTGCCAGCAGCGAGGGACAGGGGGCCTACGAGCAGTACTTC; CDR3: CASSEGQGAYEQYF
D: .; J: TRBJ2-1; V: TRBV29-1; DNA: TGCAGCGTTGGTCAGGGTAGAGATGAGCAGTTCTTC; CDR3: CSVGQGRDEQFF
D: TRBD2; J: TRBJ2-3; V: TRBV5-4; DNA: TGTGCCAGCAGCTTATGGCGGGAGGCCGAGGATACGCAGTATTTT; CDR3: CASSLWREAEDTQYF
D: TRBD2; J: TRBJ2-4; V: TRBV10-3; DNA: TGTGCCATCAGTGAGGGTAGCGGGGGGCGGGGAAACATTCAGTACTTC; CDR3: CAISEGSGGRGNIQYF
D: TRBD1; J: TRBJ1-4; V: TRBV15; DNA: TGTGCCACCAGCAGATATCTGGGACAGACTAATGAAAAACTGTTTTTT; CDR3: CATSRYLGQTNEKLFF
D: .; J: TRBJ1-5; V: TRBV6-1; DNA: TGTGCCAGCACCCCAGTCGGGGGCAATCAGCCCCAGCATTTT; CDR3: CASTPVGGNQPQHF
D: .; J: TRBJ2-7; V: TRBV7-6; DNA: TGTGCCAGCAGCTTAGTTATAGACAGCTACGAGCAGTACTTC; CDR3: CASSLVIDSYEQYF
D: .; J: TRBJ2-2; V: TRBV28; DNA: TGTGCCAGCATTTCCCCCCGCGGGCGGCACACCGGGGAGCTGTTTTTT; CDR3: CASISPRGRHTGELFF
D: .; J: TRBJ2-7; V: TRBV6-1; DNA: TGTGCCAGCAGTGAAGCGCCGGGAAGCTCCTACGAGCAGTACTTC; CDR3: CASSEAPGSSYEQYF
D: .; J: TRBJ2-4; V: TRBV28; DNA: TGTGCCAGCAGTTTGGAAACAGGAATCGAAAACATTCAGTACTTC; CDR3: CASSLETGIENIQYF
D: TRBD2; J: TRBJ2-3; V: TRBV10-3; DNA: TGTGCCATCAGGAAAAGCGGGGGTGGAGATACGCAGTATTTT; CDR3: CAIRKSGGGDTQYF
D: TRBD2; J: TRBJ2-2; V: TRBV28; DNA: TGTGCCAGCAGTTTAACTAGCGGGAGGGGTCGGGACGGGGAGCTGTTTTTT; CDR3: CASSLTSGRGRDGELFF
D: .; J: TRBJ1-5; V: TRBV5-6; DNA: TGTGCCAGCAGCTTCTCGGGTGATCAGCCCCAGCATTTT; CDR3: CASSFSGDQPQHF
D: .; J: TRBJ2-2; V: TRBV5-4; DNA: TGTGCCAGCAGCTTGGAAGGGCACAGGGTTAACACCGGGGAGCTGTTTTTT; CDR3: CASSLEGHRVNTGELFF
D: .; J: TRBJ1-2; V: TRBV5-1; DNA: TGCGCCAGCAGCTTCGGGCAGGGCGGCGGCTACACCTTC; CDR3: CASSFGQGGGYTF
D: TRBD2; J: TRBJ2-7; V: TRBV14; DNA: TGTGCCAGCAGCCAAGATGTCGCCGGGACTAGCGGTCGAGGGTCCTACGAGCAGTACTTC; CDR3: CASSQDVAGTSGRGSYEQYF
D: TRBD1; J: TRBJ2-7; V: TRBV6-5; DNA: TGTGCCAGCAGCATACAGGGGGAATCCTACGAGCAGTACTTC; CDR3: CASSIQGESYEQYF
D: TRBD2; J: TRBJ2-7; V: TRBV10-3; DNA: TGTGCCATCAAGTCTAGCGGGAGGACCGACGAGCAGTACTTC; CDR3: CAIKSSGRTDEQYF
D: .; J: TRBJ1-2; V: TRBV7-9; DNA: TGTGCCAGCAGCCCGGGCCAGGGGCTTGAGATGAACTATGGCTACACCTTC; CDR3: CASSPGQGLEMNYGYTF
D: TRBD2; J: TRBJ2-1; V: TRBV7-2; DNA: TGTGCCAGCAGCAAATCGCGGGGGGACTACAATGAGCAGTTCTTC; CDR3: CASSKSRGDYNEQFF
D: TRBD2; J: TRBJ2-1; V: TRBV2; DNA: TGTGCCAGCAGTCCATTAGCGGGAAGGGGATACTACAATGAGCAGTTCTTC; CDR3: CASSPLAGRGYYNEQFF
D: .; J: TRBJ2-7; V: TRBV2; DNA: TGTGCCAGCAAATGGACATCCCCAAGCTCCTACGAGCAGTACTTC; CDR3: CASKWTSPSSYEQYF
D: .; J: TRBJ1-5; V: TRBV9; DNA: TGTGCCAGCAGCGTAGACGGGAGTCAGCCCCAGCATTTT; CDR3: CASSVDGSQPQHF
D: .; J: TRBJ2-5; V: TRBV20-1; DNA: TGCAGTGCTATAAAAGAGACCCAGTACTTC; CDR3: CSAIKETQYF
D: .; J: TRBJ1-1; V: TRBV6-5; DNA: TGTGCCAGCAGTTATTTGGGGGCCAGCACTGAAGCTTTCTTT; CDR3: CASSYLGASTEAFF
D: TRBD2; J: TRBJ2-1; V: TRBV5-1; DNA: TGCGCCAGCAGCTCAAGACTAGCGGCCAGCAATGAGCAGTTCTTC; CDR3: CASSSRLAASNEQFF
D: TRBD2; J: TRBJ2-5; V: TRBV10-3; DNA: TGTGCCATCAGTGATCGGGGGGGTAGAGGGCAAGAGACCCAGTACTTC; CDR3: CAISDRGGRGQETQYF